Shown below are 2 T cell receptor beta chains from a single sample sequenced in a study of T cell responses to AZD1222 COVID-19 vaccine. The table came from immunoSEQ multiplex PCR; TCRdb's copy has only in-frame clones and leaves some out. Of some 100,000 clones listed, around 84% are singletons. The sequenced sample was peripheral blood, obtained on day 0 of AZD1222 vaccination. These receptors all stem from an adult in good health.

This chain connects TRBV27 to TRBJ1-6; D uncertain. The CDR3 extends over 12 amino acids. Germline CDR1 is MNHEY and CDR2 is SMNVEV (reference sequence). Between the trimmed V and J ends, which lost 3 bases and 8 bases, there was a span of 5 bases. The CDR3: CASSFPDSPLHF. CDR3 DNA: TGTGCCAGCAGTTTTCCGGATTCACCCCTCCACTTT.

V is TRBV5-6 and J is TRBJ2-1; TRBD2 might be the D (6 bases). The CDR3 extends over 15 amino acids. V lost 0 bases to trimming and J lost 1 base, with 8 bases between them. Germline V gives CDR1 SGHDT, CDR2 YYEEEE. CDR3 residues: CASSLGRDSYNEQFF. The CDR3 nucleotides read TGTGCCAGCAGCTTGGGGCGGGATTCCTACAATGAGCAGTTCTTC. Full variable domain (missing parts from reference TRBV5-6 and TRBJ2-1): DAGVTQSPTHLIKTRGQQVTLRCSPKSGHDTVSWYQQALGQGPQFIFQYYEEEERQRGNFPDRFSGHQFPNYSSELNVNALLLGDSALYLCASSLGRDSYNEQFFGPGTRLTVL.